This TCR beta chain appears in the sequencing data of a study of control samples from healthy donors and cancer patients (dated by TCRdb to 2020 to 2021). According to the germline V gene, CDR1 reads MGHRA and CDR2 reads YSYEKL. Spanning cysteine to phenylalanine, the CDR3 consists of 14 amino acids. The only DNA kept is the CDR3, 42 bases in frame from the first base. Compared with germline, V lacks 1 base and J lacks 3 bases; bases without a gene match: 3. Library prep was done by the immunoSEQ multiplex PCR assay. Here the immuneACCESS table is served through TCRdb, limited to in-frame sequences with V and J called. Missing clones are a known gap in these copies; in checked studies unresolved V genes cover under half, and the rest lacks a known reason. For this sample the table gives fewer than 25,000 clones, of which approximately 80% were detected only once. Jointly, the top ten make up under 30% of the sample.

A word on this clone: Its antigen is currently not known. No base quality values were provided; no much bigger clone lies one nucleotide off.

Specimen: PBMCs. The V gene is TRBV4-1 and the J gene is TRBJ2-7, with TRBD1 identical over 7 junction bases. The clonotype was recovered from an elderly man with head and neck cancer. The encoded CDR3 is CASSQGNRGYEQYF. The nucleotide sequence is TGCGCCAGCAGCCAAGGTAACAGGGGCTACGAGCAGTACTTC.